The table lists the clone carrying this T cell receptor beta chain with a count of one. Its antigen is not known. The PCR used 60 Vbeta and 13 Jbeta primers. This table comes from immunoSEQ multiplex PCR, and its TCRdb copy is limited to in-frame clones, with some not included. The sample holds some 210,000 clones; approximately 82% are singletons and the top ten take around 4%. These data come from a study of cytomegalovirus exposure and HLA in healthy donors. General study findings and limits: According to the study, 160 or so TCR beta chains were cytomegalovirus-associated.

The sample taken for sequencing was PBMCs. The TCR was taken from a male donor in good health and CMV-seronegative.

CDR3 loop: CASSPRGRALSTDTQYF. The CDR3 bases are TGTGCCAGCAGCCCAAGGGGGAGGGCTCTTAGCACAGATACGCAGTATTTT. This sequence joins TRBV9 and TRBJ2-3; D may be TRBD2 (7 bases). Between the trimmed V and J ends, which lost 4 bases and 0 bases, there was a span of 18 bases. CDR3 length: 17 residues. CDR1 and CDR2 from the germline V gene are SGDLS and YYNGEE.